Given below is one TCR beta chain in context. This record comes from a study of PD-L1 blockade in urothelial cancer. Study at large: Every 3 weeks, patients received intravenous atezolizumab 1,200 mg, beginning 2014. Per blood sample, T cells had a median of roughly 150,000.

The CDR3 has 15 residues. Germline CDR1 is MNHEY and CDR2 is SVGAGI. Unmatched junction bases numbered 10, after V lost 4 bases and J lost 10 bases. The data were produced by immunoSEQ multiplex PCR, yet TCRdb's version contains in-frame clones alone and is incomplete. The sample records under 80,000 clones, roughly 80% being singletons. The time point is: pretreatment peripheral blood. V usage is TRBV6-5 and J usage is TRBJ1-6; 7 bases line up with TRBD1. The sequencing used PBMCs, collected around atezolizumab (anti-PD-L1) treatment. The clonotype originates from a man aged 70 or older with urothelial cancer. For the CDR3, the DNA is TGTGCCAGCAGTTCCGGGAGAGGGGGCGAGTCACCCCTCCACTTT. This codes for CASSSGRGGESPLHF.